Many counts were recorded for the clone carrying this T cell receptor (beta chain). This entry is derived from a study of identical twins. Germline assignment: CDR1 SGHRS and CDR2 YFSETQ. With 1 base clipped from V and 4 bases from J, the junction kept 5 bases outside the gene matches. This CDR3 comprises 15 residues. Unique molecular identifiers were present on cDNA, and template switching added a universal primer site. TCRdb redid the calling of the 5' RACE reads with MiXCR, one entry per CDR3 protein. Among 420,000 or so distinct CDR3 sequences listed, less than 20% were seen once. The V gene is TRBV5-1, the J gene TRBJ2-7, with 10 bases identical to TRBD1. Input material: naive T cells sorted from blood. This sequence was found in a man between 50 and 59 years old in good health. DNA for the CDR3: TGCGCCAGCAGCTTGCCTGGGACAGGGGCATACGAGCAGTACTTC. Translating it yields CASSLPGTGAYEQYF.